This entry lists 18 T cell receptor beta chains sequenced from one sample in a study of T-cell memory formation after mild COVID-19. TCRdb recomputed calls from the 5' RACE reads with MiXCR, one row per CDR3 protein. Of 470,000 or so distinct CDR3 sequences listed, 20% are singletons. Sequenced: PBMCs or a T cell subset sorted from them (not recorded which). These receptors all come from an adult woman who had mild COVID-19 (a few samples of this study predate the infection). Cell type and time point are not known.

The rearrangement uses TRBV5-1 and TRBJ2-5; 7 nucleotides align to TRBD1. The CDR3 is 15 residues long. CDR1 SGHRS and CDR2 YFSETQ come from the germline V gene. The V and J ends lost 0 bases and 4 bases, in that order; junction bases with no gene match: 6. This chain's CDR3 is CASSLGTGLGETQYF. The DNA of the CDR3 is TGCGCCAGCAGCTTGGGGACAGGTTTAGGAGAGACCCAGTACTTC.

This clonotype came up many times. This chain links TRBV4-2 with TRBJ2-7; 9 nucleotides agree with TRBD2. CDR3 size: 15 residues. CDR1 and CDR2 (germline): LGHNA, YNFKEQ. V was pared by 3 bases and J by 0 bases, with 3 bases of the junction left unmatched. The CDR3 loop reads CASSQLAGSSYEQYF. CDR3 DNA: TGTGCCAGCAGCCAGCTAGCGGGGAGCTCCTACGAGCAGTACTTC.

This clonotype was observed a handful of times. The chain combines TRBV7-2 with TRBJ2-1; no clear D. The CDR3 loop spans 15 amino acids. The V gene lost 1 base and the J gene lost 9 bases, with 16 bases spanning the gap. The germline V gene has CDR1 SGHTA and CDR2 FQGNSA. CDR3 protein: CASSLELLGWTEQFF. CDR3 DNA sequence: TGTGCCAGCAGCTTAGAACTCCTTGGGTGGACTGAGCAGTTCTTC.

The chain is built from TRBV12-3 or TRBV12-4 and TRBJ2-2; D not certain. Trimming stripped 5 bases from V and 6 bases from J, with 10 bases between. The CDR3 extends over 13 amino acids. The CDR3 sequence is CASSVIGPGELFF. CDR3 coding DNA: TGTGCCAGCAGTGTAATAGGTCCCGGGGAGCTGTTTTTT.

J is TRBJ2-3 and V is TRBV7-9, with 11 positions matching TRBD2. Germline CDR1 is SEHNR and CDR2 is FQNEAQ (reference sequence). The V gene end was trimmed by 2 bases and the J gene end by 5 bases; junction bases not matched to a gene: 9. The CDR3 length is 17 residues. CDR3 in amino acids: CASSLSSETSGIDTQYF. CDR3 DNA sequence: TGTGCCAGCAGCTTAAGTTCGGAGACTAGCGGGATAGATACGCAGTATTTT.

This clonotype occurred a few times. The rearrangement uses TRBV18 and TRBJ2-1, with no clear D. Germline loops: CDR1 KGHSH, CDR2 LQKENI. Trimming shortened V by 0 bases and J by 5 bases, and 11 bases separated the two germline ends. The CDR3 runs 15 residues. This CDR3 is CASSPPYVGNNEQFF. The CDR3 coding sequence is TGTGCCAGCTCACCACCGTATGTAGGGAACAATGAGCAGTTCTTC.

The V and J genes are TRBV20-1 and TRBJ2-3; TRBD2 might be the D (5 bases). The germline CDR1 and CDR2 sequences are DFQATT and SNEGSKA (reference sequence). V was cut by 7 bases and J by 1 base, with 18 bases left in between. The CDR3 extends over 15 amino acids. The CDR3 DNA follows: TGCAGTGTTATTGCGAGGGAGCGACGCACAGATACGCAGTATTTT. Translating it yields CSVIARERRTDTQYF.

The chain's CDR3 is CASRRGTPSSGELFF. The CDR3 bases are TGTGCCAGCCGTCGGGGGACCCCATCGTCCGGGGAGCTGTTTTTT. The rearrangement uses TRBV6-4 and TRBJ2-2; weak D call: TRBD2 (6 bases). This CDR3 contains 15 residues. Germline V gene data show CDR1 as MRHNA and CDR2 as SNTAGT. V lost 8 bases to trimming and J lost 6 bases, with 19 bases between them.

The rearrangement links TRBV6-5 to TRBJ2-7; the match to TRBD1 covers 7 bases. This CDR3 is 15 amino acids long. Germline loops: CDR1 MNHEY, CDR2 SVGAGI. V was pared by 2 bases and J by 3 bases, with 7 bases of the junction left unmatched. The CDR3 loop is CASSYGQGDIYEQYF. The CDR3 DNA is TGTGCCAGCAGTTACGGCCAGGGGGACATCTACGAGCAGTACTTC.

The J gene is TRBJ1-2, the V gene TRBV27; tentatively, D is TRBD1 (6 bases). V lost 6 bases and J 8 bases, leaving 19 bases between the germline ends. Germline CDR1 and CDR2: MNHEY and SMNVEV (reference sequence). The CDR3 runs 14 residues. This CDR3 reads CASRVTGSVGGYTF. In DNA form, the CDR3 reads TGTGCCAGCAGGGTGACAGGAAGTGTAGGCGGCTACACCTTC.

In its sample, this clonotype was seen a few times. This chain's CDR3 is CASTTGLYGYTF. CDR3 nucleotides: TGTGCCAGTACTACCGGTTTATATGGCTACACCTTC. This sequence joins TRBV25-1 and TRBJ1-2; D not resolved. The V and J ends lost 9 bases and 5 bases respectively, with 13 bases between them. This CDR3 region has 12 residues. Germline V CDR1 and CDR2: MGHDK, SYGVNS.

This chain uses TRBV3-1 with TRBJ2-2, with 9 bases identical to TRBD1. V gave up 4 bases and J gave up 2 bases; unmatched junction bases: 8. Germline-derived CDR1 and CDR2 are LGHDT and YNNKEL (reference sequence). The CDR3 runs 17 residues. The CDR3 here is CASSPRAGQGNTGELFF. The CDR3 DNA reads TGTGCCAGCAGCCCTCGAGCGGGACAGGGTAACACCGGGGAGCTGTTTTTT.

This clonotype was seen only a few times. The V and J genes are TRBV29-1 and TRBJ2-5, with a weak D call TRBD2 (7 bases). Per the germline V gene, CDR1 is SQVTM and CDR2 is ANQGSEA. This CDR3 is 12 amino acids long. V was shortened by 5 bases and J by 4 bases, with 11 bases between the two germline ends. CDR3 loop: CSVRGGGETQYF. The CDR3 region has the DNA TGCAGCGTTCGAGGGGGGGGAGAGACCCAGTACTTC.

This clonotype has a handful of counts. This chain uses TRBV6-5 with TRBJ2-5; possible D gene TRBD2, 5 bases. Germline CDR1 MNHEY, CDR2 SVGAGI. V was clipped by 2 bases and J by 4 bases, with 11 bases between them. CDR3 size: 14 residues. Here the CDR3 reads CASSYIGVGETQYF. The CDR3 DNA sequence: TGTGCCAGCAGTTACATCGGGGTGGGAGAGACCCAGTACTTC.

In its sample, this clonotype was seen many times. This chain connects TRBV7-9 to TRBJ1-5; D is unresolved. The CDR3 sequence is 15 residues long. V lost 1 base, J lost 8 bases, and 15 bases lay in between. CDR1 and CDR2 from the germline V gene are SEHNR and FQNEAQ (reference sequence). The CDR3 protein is CASSLGGIRAEPQHF. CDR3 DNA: TGTGCCAGCAGCTTAGGAGGGATTCGAGCGGAGCCCCAGCATTTT.

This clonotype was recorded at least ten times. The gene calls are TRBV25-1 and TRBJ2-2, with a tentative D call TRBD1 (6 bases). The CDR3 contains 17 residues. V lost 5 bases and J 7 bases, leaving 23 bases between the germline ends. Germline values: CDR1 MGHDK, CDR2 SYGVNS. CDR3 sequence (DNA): TGTGCCAGCAGTAATTTAACAGGGAAAAGGGAAGACGGGGAGCTGTTTTTT. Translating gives CASSNLTGKREDGELFF.

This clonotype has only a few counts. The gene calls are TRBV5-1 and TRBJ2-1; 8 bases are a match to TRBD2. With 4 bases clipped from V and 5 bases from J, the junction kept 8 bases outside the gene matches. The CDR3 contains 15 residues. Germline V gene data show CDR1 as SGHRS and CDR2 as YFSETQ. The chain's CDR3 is CASSLGTRANNEQFF. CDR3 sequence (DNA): TGCGCCAGCAGCCTCGGGACTAGGGCTAACAATGAGCAGTTCTTC.

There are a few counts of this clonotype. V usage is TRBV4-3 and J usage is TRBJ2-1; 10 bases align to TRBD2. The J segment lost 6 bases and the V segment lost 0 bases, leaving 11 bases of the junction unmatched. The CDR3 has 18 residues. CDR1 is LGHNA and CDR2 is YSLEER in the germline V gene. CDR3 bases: TGCGCCAGCAGCCAAGATTGGAGGGCTAGCGGGAGCCCCAATGAGCAGTTCTTC. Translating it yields CASSQDWRASGSPNEQFF.